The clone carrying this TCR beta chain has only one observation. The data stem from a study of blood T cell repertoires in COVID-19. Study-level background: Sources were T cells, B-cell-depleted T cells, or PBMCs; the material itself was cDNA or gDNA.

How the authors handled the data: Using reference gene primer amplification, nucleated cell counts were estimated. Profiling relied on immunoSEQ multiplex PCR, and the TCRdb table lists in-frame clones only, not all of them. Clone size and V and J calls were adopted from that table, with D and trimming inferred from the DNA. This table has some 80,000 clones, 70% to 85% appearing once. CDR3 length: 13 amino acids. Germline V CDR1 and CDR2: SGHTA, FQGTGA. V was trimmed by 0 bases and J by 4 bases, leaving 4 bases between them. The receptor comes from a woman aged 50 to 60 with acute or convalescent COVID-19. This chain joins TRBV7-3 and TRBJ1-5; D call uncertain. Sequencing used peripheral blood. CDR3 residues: CASSLTENQPQHF. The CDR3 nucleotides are TGTGCCAGCAGCTTAACGGAGAATCAGCCCCAGCATTTT.